This TCR beta chain emerged from a study of T cells expressing NK-cell markers. Germline CDR1 reads SGDLS; CDR2 reads YYNGEE. The CDR3 covers 17 residues. TCRdb reprocessed the 5' RACE reads and reports one entry per CDR3 protein, with no DNA. Its table lists a few hundred thousand distinct CDR3 sequences. Sample: blood T cells: a sorted CD56 or NKG2C T cell subset, CD4+ or CD8+ T cells, or bulk PBMC T cells (not recorded which). The TCR sequence derives from a man between 18 and 29 years old in good health. The chain joins TRBV9 to TRBJ2-3; absent DNA, TCRdb's TRBD2 call cannot be checked. CDR3 residues: CASSLDTPGLAGDTQYF.